This T cell receptor (beta chain) derives from a study of cytomegalovirus exposure and HLA in healthy donors. The PCR used 60 Vbeta and 13 Jbeta primers. How the authors handled the data: Later analysis identified 80 million to 90 million unique TCR beta chains, about 10 million shared. Clones were sequenced by immunoSEQ multiplex PCR, and TCRdb holds only the in-frame ones, with some missing. V, J and clone size were drawn from that table, and D and trimming were deduced from the DNA. The table has more than 95,000 clones, 81% seen once. The V and J ends lost 4 bases and 0 bases respectively, with 11 bases between them. Germline V gives CDR1 SGHRS, CDR2 YFSETQ. CDR3 size: 15 residues. On this clone: Its antigen remains unidentified.

Study results and limitations: Researchers counted around 160 TCR beta chains as cytomegalovirus-associated.

This sequence joins TRBV5-1 and TRBJ1-3; no clear D. The material sequenced was PBMCs. The origin of this receptor is a woman in her thirties in good health and CMV-seronegative. The CDR3 here is CASSPTVVSGNTIYF. For the CDR3, the DNA is TGCGCCAGCAGCCCTACCGTTGTCTCTGGAAACACCATATATTTT. Full variable domain (missing parts from reference TRBV5-1 and TRBJ1-3): KAGVTQTPRYLIKTRGQQVTLSCSPISGHRSVSWYQQTPGQGLQFLFEYFSETQRNKGNFPGRFSGRQFSNSRSEMNVSTLELGDSALYLCASSPTVVSGNTIYFGEGSWLTVV.